This T cell receptor (beta chain) was sequenced in a study of cytomegalovirus exposure and HLA in healthy donors. Study-wide results and limits: Being productive about 90% or about 30% of the time was typical of most TCR beta V segments in an earlier analysis. A missense DCLRE1C variant was associated with V- and J-gene trimming of TCR beta chains in a later analysis, and an independent cohort replicated the association. It was in a later analysis that TCR association rates were seen to vary by HLA locus, highest for DRB1 and lowest for HLA-C.

The V gene's germline CDR1 is SGDLS and CDR2 YYNGEE. This CDR3 comprises 16 residues. For this clone: Its target is unknown. An end of the junction does not agree with germline; a read error may underlie this.

Healthy bone marrow donors supplied every sample. PCR primers comprised 60 Vbeta and 13 Jbeta primers. TCRdb's copy holds only in-frame clones and misses some; the assay was immunoSEQ multiplex PCR. The data show around 210,000 clones, with about 77% seen just once and just under 3% held by the top ten. The sequence derives from a woman in her thirties in good health and CMV-seronegative. Material for sequencing was PBMCs. The chain has TRBV9 and TRBJ2-3; TRBD2 might be the D (6 bases). The CDR3, as DNA: TGTGCCAGCAGCGTAGGGGTAGCGGCTAGCACAGATGCGCAGTATTTT. It encodes CASSVGVAASTDAQYF.